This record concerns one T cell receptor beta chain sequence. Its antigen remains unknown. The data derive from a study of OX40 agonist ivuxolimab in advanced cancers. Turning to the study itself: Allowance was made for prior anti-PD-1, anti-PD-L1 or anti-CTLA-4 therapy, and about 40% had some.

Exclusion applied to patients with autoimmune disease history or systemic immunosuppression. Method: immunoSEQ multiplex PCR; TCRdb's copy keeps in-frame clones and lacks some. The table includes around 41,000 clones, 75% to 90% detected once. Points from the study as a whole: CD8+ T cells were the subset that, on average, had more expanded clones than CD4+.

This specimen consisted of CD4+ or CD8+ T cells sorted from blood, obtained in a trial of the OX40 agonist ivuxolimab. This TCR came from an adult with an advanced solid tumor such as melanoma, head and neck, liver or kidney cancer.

CDR3 residues: CASSSGSYHTEAFF. For the CDR3, the DNA is TGTGCCAGCAGCTCGGGGTCTTACCACACTGAAGCTTTCTTT. This chain connects TRBV7-6 to TRBJ1-1, with D hard to call. The CDR3 runs 14 residues. Germline V gene lookup returns CDR1 SGHVS and CDR2 FNYEAQ. V gave up 4 bases and J gave up 3 bases, with 12 bases separating them. Based on the CDR3 plus reference TRBV7-6 and TRBJ1-1, the full variable domain is GAGVSQSPRYKVTKRGQDVALRCDPISGHVSLYWYRQALGQGPEFLTYFNYEAQQDKSGLPNDRFSAERPEGSISTLTIQRTEQRDSAMYRCASSSGSYHTEAFFGQGTRLTVV.